The entry below describes one TCR beta chain. This clone has a handful of counts. Its binding antigen is unknown. Nothing much larger sits one base from this clone, and base qualities are not available. This same CDR3 is encoded by further DNA sequences in the sample. V was cut back by 8 bases and J by 5 bases, leaving a gap of 6 bases between them. The CDR3 goes from the cysteine to the phenylalanine over 10 residues. The CDR3 DNA has 30 bases and is translated from base 1. The germline V gene yields SNHLY for CDR1 and FYNNEI for CDR2. The immunoSEQ Assay, a bias-controlled multiplex PCR, was used to amplify TCRbeta CDR3 regions from genomic DNA. In the original analysis: The number of nucleated cells in each sample was estimated by amplification of reference gene primers within the assay. Sequence reads were collapsed and filtered to measure the absolute abundance of every unique TCRbeta CDR3 rearrangement. For each sample, productive Simpson clonality was calculated as the square root of Simpson's diversity index across productive rearrangements. In TCRdb, the immuneACCESS table is reduced to in-frame sequences with V and J assigned. These tables do not hold every clone; where another copy was compared, an unresolved V gene accounts for under half, and the others remain unexplained. V, J and clone size are taken as reported in that table, and D and trimming were inferred from the DNA itself. For this sample the table gives roughly 150,000 clones, of which 79% were detected only once. Of the sample, about 20% is held by the ten largest clones.

These data are taken from a study of blood T cell repertoires in COVID-19 (TCRdb year 2020). Study-wide context: Recovered participants in ImmuneRACE Cohort 3 were defined as having two consecutive negative NP/OP PCR tests, clearance from a healthcare professional, or resolution of symptoms. The collaborator samples originated in the United States, Italy and Spain and spanned the acute and convalescent phases of COVID-19. The prospective study material was composed of cDNA or gDNA derived from T cells, B-cell-depleted T cells, or PBMCs. Subjects who had been exposed to COVID-19, were actively infected with it, or had recovered from it provided the deeply sampled blood TCRbeta repertoires that made up the dataset. The repertoires were released in a freely available public database meant as a resource for research on the immune response to SARS-CoV-2. Samples were obtained from the ongoing ImmuneRACE study (first 160 participants) and from 1,254 subjects provided by 6 global collaborators. A de-identified subject ID, COVID-19 status, age in years and sex were almost always included in the sample metadata. Where available, HLA class I and class II types were taken from metadata supplied by the sample provider and were not determined by assay-based typing.

The study at large found these results: The amount of clinical and demographic metadata varied by source and participant and was provided uncurated.

In the prospective study, participants were roughly 18 to 100 years old, resided in about two dozen geographic areas of the United States, and were enrolled through a virtual design. Cohort assignment in the prospective study relied on participant-reported clinical history from a screening survey and a study questionnaire. In the prospective study, whole blood, serum and a nasopharyngeal or oropharyngeal swab were collected from each participant by mobile phlebotomists. Participants in the prospective study had the option to provide additional blood draws and questionnaires over a roughly 2-month period. Blood samples from the prospective study were shipped frozen or at room temperature prior to DNA extraction.

The sequenced sample consisted of PBMCs or T cells enriched from blood (not recorded which). The receptor comes from a woman in her 70s in a cohort exposed to, infected with or recovered from COVID-19 (not recorded which). The sequence is built from TRBV2 and TRBJ2-5; no D gene call is confident. The CDR3 here reads CASSEETQYF. At the DNA level, the sequence is TGTGCCAGCTCGGAGGAGACCCAGTACTTC.